Following are 2 T cell receptor beta chains from one sample sequenced in a study of cytomegalovirus exposure and HLA in healthy donors. With 60 Vbeta and 13 Jbeta primers, the PCR was carried out. TCRdb's table, derived via immunoSEQ multiplex PCR, lists solely in-frame clones and lacks some. The table lists about 200,000 clones, around 83% of them singletons. Sequencing was performed on PBMCs. Receptors originate from a woman between 45 and 60 years old in good health and CMV-seropositive.

The rearrangement joins TRBV29-1 to TRBJ1-5, with TRBD1 matching 11 bases. V shed 6 bases, J shed 6 bases, and the junction held 7 bases outside the gene matches. Germline CDR1 SQVTM, CDR2 ANQGSEA. There are 14 residues in the CDR3. Written as DNA, the CDR3 is TGCAGCGTCCGCATCGGACAGGGGGCTCAGCCCCAGCATTTT. This codes for CSVRIGQGAQPQHF.

This clone was detected only a few times. This chain connects TRBV7-3 to TRBJ2-1, with D possibly being TRBD2 (5 bases). There are 14 residues in the CDR3. Germline V gene data show CDR1 as SGHTA and CDR2 as FQGTGA. V was pared by 4 bases and J by 0 bases, with 7 bases between. The CDR3 coding sequence is TGTGCCAGCAGCTCGGGGTCCTCCTACAATGAGCAGTTCTTC. Protein: CASSSGSSYNEQFF.